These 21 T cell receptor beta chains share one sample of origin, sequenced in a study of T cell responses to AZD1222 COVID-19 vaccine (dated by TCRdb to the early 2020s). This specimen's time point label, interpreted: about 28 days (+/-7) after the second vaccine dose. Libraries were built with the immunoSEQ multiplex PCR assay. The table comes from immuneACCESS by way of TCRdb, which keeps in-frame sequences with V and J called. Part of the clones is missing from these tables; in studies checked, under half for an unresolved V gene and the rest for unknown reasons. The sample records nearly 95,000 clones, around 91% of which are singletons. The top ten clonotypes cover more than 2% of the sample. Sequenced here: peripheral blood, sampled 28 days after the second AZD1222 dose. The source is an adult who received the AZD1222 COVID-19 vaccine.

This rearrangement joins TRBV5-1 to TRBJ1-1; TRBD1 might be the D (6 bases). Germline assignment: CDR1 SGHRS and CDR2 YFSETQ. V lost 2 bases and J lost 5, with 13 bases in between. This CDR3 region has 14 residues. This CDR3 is CASSLWGAGTEAFF. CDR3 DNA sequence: TGCGCCAGCAGCTTATGGGGGGCAGGAACTGAAGCTTTCTTT.

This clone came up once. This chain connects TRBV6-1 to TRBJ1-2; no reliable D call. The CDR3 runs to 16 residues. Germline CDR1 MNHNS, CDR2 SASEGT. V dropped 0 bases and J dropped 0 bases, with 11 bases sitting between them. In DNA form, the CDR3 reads TGTGCCAGCAGTGAAGCCATGTGGGAGTCTAACTATGGCTACACCTTC. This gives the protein CASSEAMWESNYGYTF.

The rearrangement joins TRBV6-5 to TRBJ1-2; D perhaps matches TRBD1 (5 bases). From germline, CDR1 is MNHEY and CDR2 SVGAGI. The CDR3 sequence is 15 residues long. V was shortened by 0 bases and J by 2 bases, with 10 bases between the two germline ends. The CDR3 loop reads CASSYSISGNYGYTF. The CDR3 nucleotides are TGTGCCAGCAGTTACTCGATCTCAGGGAACTATGGCTACACCTTC.

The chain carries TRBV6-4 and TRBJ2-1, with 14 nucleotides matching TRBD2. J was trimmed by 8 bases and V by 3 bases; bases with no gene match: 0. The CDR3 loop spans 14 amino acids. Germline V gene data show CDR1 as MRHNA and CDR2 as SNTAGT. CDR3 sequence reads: CASSEGLAGDEQFF. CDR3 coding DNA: TGTGCCAGCAGTGAGGGACTAGCGGGAGATGAGCAGTTCTTC.

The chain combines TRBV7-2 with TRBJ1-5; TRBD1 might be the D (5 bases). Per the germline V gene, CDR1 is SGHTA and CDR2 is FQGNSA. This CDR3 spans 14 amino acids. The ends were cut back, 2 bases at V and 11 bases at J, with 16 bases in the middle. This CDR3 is CASSLLAGQSAQHF. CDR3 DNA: TGTGCCAGCAGCTTATTGGCAGGGCAATCAGCCCAGCATTTT.

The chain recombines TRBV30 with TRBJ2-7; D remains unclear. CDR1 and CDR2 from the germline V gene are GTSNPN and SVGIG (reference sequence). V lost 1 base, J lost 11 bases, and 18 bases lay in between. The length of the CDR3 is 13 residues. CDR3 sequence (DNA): TGTGCCTGGAGTGGAGCAGGCGCCCTTCTGAAGTACTTC. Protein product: CAWSGAGALLKYF.

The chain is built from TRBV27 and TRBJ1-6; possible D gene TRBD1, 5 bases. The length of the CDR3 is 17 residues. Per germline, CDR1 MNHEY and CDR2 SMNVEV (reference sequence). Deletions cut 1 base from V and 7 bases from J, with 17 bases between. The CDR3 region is CASSLLGPDSLNSPLHF. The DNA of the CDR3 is TGTGCCAGCAGTTTATTGGGACCTGACTCGCTGAATTCACCCCTCCACTTT.

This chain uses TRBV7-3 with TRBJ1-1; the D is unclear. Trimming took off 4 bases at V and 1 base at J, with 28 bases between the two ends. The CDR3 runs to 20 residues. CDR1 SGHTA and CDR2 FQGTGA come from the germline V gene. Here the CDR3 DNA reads TGTGCCAGCAGCTCTGGGAGTTTTGCCGGGTGGAATGAGGGGAACACTGAAGCTTTCTTT. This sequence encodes CASSSGSFAGWNEGNTEAFF.

The CDR3 sequence: CAISESWAYYEQYF. The CDR3 nucleotides are TGTGCCATCAGTGAGTCCTGGGCCTACTACGAGCAGTACTTC. The V call is TRBV10-3, the J call TRBJ2-7; D remains ambiguous. Germline lookup yields CDR1 ENHRY and CDR2 SYGVKD. This CDR3 spans 14 amino acids. V lost 0 bases to trimming and J lost 3 bases, with 9 bases between them.

CDR3 DNA: TGTGCCAGCAGCCTACGACAGGGGAGTAGTGAAAAACTGTTTTTT. This sequence encodes CASSLRQGSSEKLFF. J is TRBJ1-4 and V is TRBV7-9; 8 bases align to TRBD1. Trimming took 5 bases from V and 7 from J; bases not matched to a gene: 9. Germline lookup yields CDR1 SEHNR and CDR2 FQNEAQ (reference sequence). The CDR3 runs 15 residues. The full variable domain, completed using reference TRBV7-9 and TRBJ1-4, is DTGVSQNPRHKITKRGQNVTFRCDPISEHNRLYWYRQTLGQGPEFLTYFQNEAQLEKSRLLSDRFSAERPKGSFSTLEIQRTEQGDSAMYLCASSLRQGSSEKLFFGSGTQLSVL.

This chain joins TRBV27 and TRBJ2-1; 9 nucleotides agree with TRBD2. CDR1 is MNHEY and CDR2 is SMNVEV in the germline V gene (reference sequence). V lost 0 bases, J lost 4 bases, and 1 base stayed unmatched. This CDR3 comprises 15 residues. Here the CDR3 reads CASSLSTSGYNEQFF. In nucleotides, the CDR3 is TGTGCCAGCAGTTTATCGACTAGCGGTTACAATGAGCAGTTCTTC.

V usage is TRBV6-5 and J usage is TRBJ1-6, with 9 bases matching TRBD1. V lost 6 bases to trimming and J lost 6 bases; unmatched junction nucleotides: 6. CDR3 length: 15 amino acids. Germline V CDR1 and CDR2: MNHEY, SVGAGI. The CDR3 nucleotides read TGTGCCAGCAGCTACAGGGGGCACGGTAATTCACCCCTCCACTTT. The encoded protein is CASSYRGHGNSPLHF.

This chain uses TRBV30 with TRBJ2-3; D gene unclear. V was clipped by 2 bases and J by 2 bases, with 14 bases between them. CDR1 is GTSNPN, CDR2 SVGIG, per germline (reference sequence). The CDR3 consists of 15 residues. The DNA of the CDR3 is TGTGCCTGGAGTCGACCCGGGTCAGTCACAGATACGCAGTATTTT. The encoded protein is CAWSRPGSVTDTQYF.

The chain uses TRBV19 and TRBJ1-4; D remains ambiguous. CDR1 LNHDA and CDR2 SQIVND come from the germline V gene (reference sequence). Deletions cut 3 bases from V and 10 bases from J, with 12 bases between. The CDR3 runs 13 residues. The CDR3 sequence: CASSMVPGPKLFF. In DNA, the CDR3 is TGTGCCAGTAGTATGGTCCCTGGGCCAAAACTGTTTTTT.

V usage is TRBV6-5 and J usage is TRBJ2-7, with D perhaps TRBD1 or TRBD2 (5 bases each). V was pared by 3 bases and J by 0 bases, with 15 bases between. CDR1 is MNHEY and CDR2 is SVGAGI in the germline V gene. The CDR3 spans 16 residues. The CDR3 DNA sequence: TGTGCCAGCAGTTATATGAAGGGACCGAGCTCCTACGAGCAGTACTTC. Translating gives CASSYMKGPSSYEQYF.

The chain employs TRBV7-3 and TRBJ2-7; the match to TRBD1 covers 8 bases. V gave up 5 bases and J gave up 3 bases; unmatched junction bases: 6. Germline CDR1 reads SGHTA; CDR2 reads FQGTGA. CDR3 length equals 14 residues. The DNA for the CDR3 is TGTGCCAGCAGCCAATCGGGACAGGTCTACGAGCAGTACTTC. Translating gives CASSQSGQVYEQYF.

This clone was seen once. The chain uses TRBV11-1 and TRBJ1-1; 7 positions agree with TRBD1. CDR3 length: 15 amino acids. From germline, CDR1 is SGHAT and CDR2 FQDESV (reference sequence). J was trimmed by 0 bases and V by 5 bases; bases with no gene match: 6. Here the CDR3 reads CASSQGQFLNTEAFF. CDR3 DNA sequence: TGTGCCAGCAGCCAGGGACAGTTCTTGAACACTGAAGCTTTCTTT.

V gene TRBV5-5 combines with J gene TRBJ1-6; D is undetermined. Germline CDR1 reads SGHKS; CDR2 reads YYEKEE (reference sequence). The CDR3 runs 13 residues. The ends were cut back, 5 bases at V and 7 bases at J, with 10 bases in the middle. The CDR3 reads CASRISSNSPLHF. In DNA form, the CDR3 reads TGTGCCAGCAGAATCTCCTCGAATTCACCCCTCCACTTT.

The DNA for the CDR3 is TGTGCCAGCAGATACCAGGTCGGATACCAAGAGACCCAGTACTTC. It yields the protein CASRYQVGYQETQYF. The V gene is TRBV6-5, the J gene TRBJ2-5; no clear D gene. This CDR3 region has 15 residues. Trimming removed 6 bases from V and 0 bases from J, with 14 bases in between. Germline assignment: CDR1 MNHEY and CDR2 SVGAGI.

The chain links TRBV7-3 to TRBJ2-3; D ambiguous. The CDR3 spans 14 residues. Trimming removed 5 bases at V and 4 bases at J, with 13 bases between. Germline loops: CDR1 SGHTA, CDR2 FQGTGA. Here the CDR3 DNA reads TGTGCCAGCAGCCGACTTTCCGGGCCAGATACGCAGTATTTT. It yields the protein CASSRLSGPDTQYF.

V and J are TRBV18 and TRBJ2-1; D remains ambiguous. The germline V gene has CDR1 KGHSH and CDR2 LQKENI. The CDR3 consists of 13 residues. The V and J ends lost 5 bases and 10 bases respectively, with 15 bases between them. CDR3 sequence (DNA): TGTGCCAGCTCAAACGATCCCGGAAACGAGCAGTTCTTC. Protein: CASSNDPGNEQFF.